Below, one T cell receptor (beta chain) is given with its context. Its antigen is as yet unknown. A much larger clone differs from this one at a single base, so this may be a read error. This CDR3 is also generated by other DNA sequences in the sample. This specimen belongs to a study of shared clonotypes between healthy human individuals. Study observations and caveats: It was anticipated that sequencing depth would influence how many clonotypes donors shared.

Profiling relied on immunoSEQ multiplex PCR, and the TCRdb table lists in-frame clones only, not all of them. The repertoire includes 520,000 or so clones, around 74% of them detected once, and 10% to 15% sits in the top ten. This CDR3 region has 12 residues. V lost 4 bases to trimming and J lost 0 bases, with 3 bases between them. CDR1 SGHTA and CDR2 FQGNSA come from the germline V gene. Sample: PBMCs. This TCR came from a woman in her forties in good health. Some clones in this sample may be carry-over from other donors' samples. V gene TRBV7-2 combines with J gene TRBJ2-5; D not certain. The CDR3: CASSSYQETQYF. The CDR3 DNA reads TGTGCCAGCAGCTCCTACCAAGAGACCCAGTACTTC.